The entry that follows covers one T cell receptor beta chain sequence. Assay: immunoSEQ multiplex PCR; the TCRdb copy retains only in-frame clones and omits some. The sample contains about 42,000 clones, around 90% of which appear only once. The ends were cut back, 8 bases at V and 3 bases at J, with 14 bases in the middle. This CDR3 contains 14 residues. Germline CDR1 is LNHDA and CDR2 is SQIVND (reference sequence). This sample is part of a study of OX40 agonist ivuxolimab in advanced cancers. The rearrangement links TRBV19 to TRBJ1-3, with D unclear. This sample comprised CD4+ or CD8+ T cells sorted from blood, obtained in a trial of the OX40 agonist ivuxolimab. This receptor was identified in an adult with an advanced solid tumor such as melanoma, head and neck, liver or kidney cancer. The CDR3 loop is CASADTGIGNTIYF. CDR3 bases: TGTGCCAGTGCCGACACGGGAATTGGAAACACCATATATTTT.